This T cell receptor beta chain was observed in a study of cytotoxic CD8 clonotypes in ibrutinib-treated CLL. Only in-frame clones appear in the TCRdb table, and some are missing; sequencing was by immunoSEQ multiplex PCR. The repertoire consists of about 58,000 clones, with more than 70% occurring once and the leading ten covering about two fifths. The CDR3 runs to 15 residues. Germline CDR1 SGHDT, CDR2 YYEEEE. Trimming stripped 7 bases from V and 7 bases from J, with 24 bases between. V usage is TRBV5-6 and J usage is TRBJ2-7, with D tentatively TRBD2 (6 bases). The clonotype comes from a human donor with chronic lymphocytic leukemia. Here the sequenced sample was PBMCs, taken after 12 months of ibrutinib treatment. Written as DNA, the CDR3 is TGTGCCAGCCGAAGATCGGGACTCCCCATTACGGAGCAGTACTTC. Translation gives CASRRSGLPITEQYF.